The rows below give T cell receptor beta chains drawn from one sample of a study of blood T cell repertoires in COVID-19. Libraries were prepared by immunoSEQ multiplex PCR; TCRdb keeps only in-frame clonotypes and omits some of them. The sample holds 300,000 to 450,000 clones, 85% seen once. The sequenced sample consisted of peripheral blood. The receptors stem from a woman aged 18-29 years with acute or convalescent COVID-19. Each CDR3 is given with its conserved first and last residue. A D gene is named only where the DNA matches it firmly. Some rows have no size entry. The others give once, few or many, or a class for an expanded clone.

D gene	clone size	V gene	J gene	CDR3 DNA	CDR3 protein
TRBD1	NA	TRBV2	TRBJ1-1	TGTGCCAGCAGCGACCTAATCGGACAGGGGATGAACACTGAAGCTTTCTTT	CASSDLIGQGMNTEAFF
NA	NA	TRBV15	TRBJ1-5	TGTGCCACCAGCAGAGATGAGGGTCAGCCCCAGCATTTT	CATSRDEGQPQHF
TRBD2	NA	TRBV7-9	TRBJ2-1	TGTGCCAGCAGCTTAGTAGGCGGGAGGGAGGAGCAGTTCTTC	CASSLVGGREEQFF
TRBD1	NA	TRBV4-1	TRBJ1-2	TGCGCCAGCAGCCGCACAGGGGGTAGCTATGGCTACACCTTC	CASSRTGGSYGYTF
TRBD1	NA	TRBV5-4	TRBJ1-2	TGTGCCAGCAGCTTGGAGACAGGGAATGGCTACACCTTC	CASSLETGNGYTF
NA	few	TRBV12-5	TRBJ1-1	TGTGCTAGTGCCCGAGGGGGTGACGCTTTCTTT	CASARGGDAFF
NA	NA	TRBV6-4	TRBJ2-1	TGTGCCAGCAGTGAGGGTACTACAATGAAGCAGTTCTTC	CASSEGTTMKQFF
NA	NA	TRBV2	TRBJ1-1	TGTGCCAGCAGTGAAACAGGAATGATGAACACTGAAGCTTTCTTT	CASSETGMMNTEAFF
TRBD1	NA	TRBV11-2	TRBJ1-2	TGTGCCAGCAGCTTAGAAATCACGGGACAGGGGAAATATGGCTACACCTTC	CASSLEITGQGKYGYTF
NA	NA	TRBV4-2	TRBJ2-5	TGTGCCAGCAGCCAGGGTAGGGGGAGGGGAGAGACCCAGTACTTC	CASSQGRGRGETQYF
NA	NA	TRBV18	TRBJ1-6	TGTGCCAGCTCATTTGACAGTAATTCACCCCTCCACTTT	CASSFDSNSPLHF
TRBD2	NA	TRBV19	TRBJ2-1	TGTGCCAGTAGTATGGCGGGAGTGAATGAGCAGTTCTTC	CASSMAGVNEQFF
NA	once	TRBV7-6	TRBJ2-1	TGTGCCAGCAGAAAAAGCCGACTCCCGAGCTCCTACAATGAGCAGTTCTTC	CASRKSRLPSSYNEQFF
TRBD1	NA	TRBV5-6	TRBJ2-3	TGTGCCAGCAGCTTTTATCAGGGGGCGGAAAGAAATACGCAGTATTTT	CASSFYQGAERNTQYF
NA	few	TRBV30	TRBJ1-1	TGTGCCTGGACCGGGGGGGGGCTAGGCACTGAAGCTTTCTTT	CAWTGGGLGTEAFF
TRBD1	NA	TRBV10-1	TRBJ2-1	TGCGCCAGCCCTGACAGGGATGAGCAGTTCTTC	CASPDRDEQFF
NA	NA	TRBV19	TRBJ1-1	TGTGCCAGTACCTGGCGGTCAGAAGCTTTCTTT	CASTWRSEAFF
TRBD2	NA	TRBV19	TRBJ2-2	TGTGCCAGTTCCCTGGGACTAGCTATCGGGGAGCTGTTTTTT	CASSLGLAIGELFF
NA	NA	TRBV6-5	TRBJ1-5	TGTGCCAGCAGGCGTAGGACAGCCCCGGGGCAGCCCCAGCATTTT	CASRRRTAPGQPQHF
NA	NA	TRBV10-3	TRBJ2-6	TGTGCCACCTCGTATGGGGCCAACGTCCTGACTTTC	CATSYGANVLTF
TRBD2	NA	TRBV4-1	TRBJ2-7	TGCGCCAGCAGTAGGGACTACGGTTCCTACGAGCAGTACTTC	CASSRDYGSYEQYF
TRBD1	NA	TRBV6-5	TRBJ1-6	TGTGCCAGCAGTTCCGACAGGGGTTCACCCCTCCACTTT	CASSSDRGSPLHF
TRBD1	NA	TRBV25-1	TRBJ2-3	TGTGCCAGCAGTGACTCCAGGGGGCGCGGTTCTGATACGCAGTATTTT	CASSDSRGRGSDTQYF
NA	NA	TRBV30	TRBJ1-5	TGTGCCTGGAGTGTCGAGAGCAATCAGCCCCAGCATTTT	CAWSVESNQPQHF
NA	NA	TRBV5-5	TRBJ2-7	TGTGCCAGCAGCTCGCTATACGAGCAGTACTTC	CASSSLYEQYF
TRBD1	NA	TRBV7-9	TRBJ2-7	TGTGCCAGCAGCCGGACAGGGTTGGCATACGAGCAGTACTTC	CASSRTGLAYEQYF
NA	NA	TRBV30	TRBJ1-4	TGTGCCTGGAGTCCCGGGTACGGCTCTAATGAAAAACTGTTTTTT	CAWSPGYGSNEKLFF
NA	NA	TRBV5-5	TRBJ1-1	TGTGCCAGCAGCTTCCAGGGATCTTGGACTGAAGCTTTCTTT	CASSFQGSWTEAFF
NA	NA	TRBV29-1	TRBJ2-2	TGCAGCGTTGAAAGGGGCCGGAACACCGGGGAGCTGTTTTTT	CSVERGRNTGELFF
NA	NA	TRBV30	TRBJ1-2	TGTGCCTGGAGATCAGGATCGCGCTACACCTTC	CAWRSGSRYTF
TRBD1	once	TRBV4-1	TRBJ1-2	TGCGCCAGCAGCCCCCAATGGGGGGACAGGGCTTCTGGCTACACCTTC	CASSPQWGDRASGYTF
TRBD1	NA	TRBV5-1	TRBJ2-7	TGCGCCAGCAGCTTGGAGGGGACAGTTGGGGAGCAGTACTTC	CASSLEGTVGEQYF
NA	NA	TRBV2	TRBJ1-4	TGTGCCAGCACTTTCTGGGGGGTTGACGAAAAACTGTTTTTT	CASTFWGVDEKLFF
NA	NA	TRBV7-9	TRBJ1-4	TGTGCCAGCAGCTCTAGGGCAGGGATTGAAAAACTGTTTTTT	CASSSRAGIEKLFF
TRBD1	NA	TRBV6-5	TRBJ1-3	TGTGCCAGTACTCCCGGGACAGGGGTCGGAAACACCATATATTTT	CASTPGTGVGNTIYF
NA	NA	TRBV5-8	TRBJ1-4	TGTGCCAGCAGCTTTCTGACAGCAACTAATGAAAAACTGTTTTTT	CASSFLTATNEKLFF
NA	NA	TRBV5-6	TRBJ1-2	TGTGCCAGCAGCTTGGGGACAAGCTATGGCTACACCTTC	CASSLGTSYGYTF
TRBD1	NA	TRBV11-2	TRBJ2-5	TGTGCCAGCAGCTTAAACTCCGGACAGGGAGAAGAGACCCAGTACTTC	CASSLNSGQGEETQYF
NA	NA	TRBV10-3	TRBJ1-1	TGTGCCAACCAACTAGACCTGAACACTGAAGCTTTCTTT	CANQLDLNTEAFF